This T cell receptor beta chain was sequenced in a study of Ad26.COV2.S vaccination and SARS-CoV-2 variants. Study overall: Donor joined the COV1001 Ad26.COV2.S trial arm. Dosing was one shot or two shots 56 days apart.

The CDR3 is 15 amino acids. V was shortened by 4 bases and J by 4 bases, with 17 bases between the two germline ends. Looked up from germline, CDR1 is SGHNT and CDR2 is YYREEE (reference sequence). Study-wide points: Substantial breadth in spike-specific CD8+ and CD4+ T cell responses was reportedly seen after vaccination.

Comment on this clone: Its specificity is not known.

Described treatment: approximately 18 received Ad26.COV2.S at low or high dose, single or two shots; a few received placebo; per-sample allocation not given. Specimen acquisition occurred on day 63 following the initial vaccine or placebo injection. Profiling relied on immunoSEQ multiplex PCR, and the TCRdb table lists in-frame clones only, not all of them. Among some 390,000 clones listed, about 88% were seen once. Sample: peripheral blood, taken in a trial of Ad26.COV2.S vaccine versus placebo. The chain has TRBV5-4 and TRBJ1-1; D is undetermined. The source of this sequence is a person aged 18 to 59 who received the Ad26.COV2.S COVID-19 vaccine or a placebo. DNA of the CDR3: TGTGCCAGCAGCCACCACAATGCTGGTGGCACTGAAGCTTTCTTT. It is translated as CASSHHNAGGTEAFF.